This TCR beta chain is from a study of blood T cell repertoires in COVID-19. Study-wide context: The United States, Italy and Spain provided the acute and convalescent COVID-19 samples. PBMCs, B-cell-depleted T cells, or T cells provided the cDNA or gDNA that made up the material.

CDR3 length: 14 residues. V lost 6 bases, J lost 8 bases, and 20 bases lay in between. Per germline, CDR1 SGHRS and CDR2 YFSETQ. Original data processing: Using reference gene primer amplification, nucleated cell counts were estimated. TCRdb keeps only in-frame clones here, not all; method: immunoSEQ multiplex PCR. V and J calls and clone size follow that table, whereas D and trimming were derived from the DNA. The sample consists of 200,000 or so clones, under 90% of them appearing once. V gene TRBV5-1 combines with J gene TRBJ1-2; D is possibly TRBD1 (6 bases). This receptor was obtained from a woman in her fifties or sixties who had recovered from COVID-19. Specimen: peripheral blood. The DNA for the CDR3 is TGCGCCAGCATGCGGCAGGGGAACGAAGAAGGCTACACCTTC. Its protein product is CASMRQGNEEGYTF.